These T cell receptor beta chains were read from a single sample in a study of graft-versus-host responses after intestinal transplantation. The protocol was immunoSEQ multiplex PCR, while the TCRdb copy is restricted to in-frame clones and leaves out a portion. Of over 5,000 clones listed, roughly three quarters are singletons. The sample here was ileum tissue, taken about 300 days after intestinal transplant. These receptors were collected from a human patient who received an intestinal transplant, so some T cells may come from the graft donor. Each CDR3 is given with its conserved first and last residue. D genes are given only for firm matches. Clone size appears in some rows only: once, few, many, or a class for an expanded clone.

D: TRBD2
J: TRBJ2-1
size: -
V: TRBV19
CDR3: CASRSTGSGAKANEQFF
DNA: TGTGCCAGTAGATCCACTGGCAGCGGGGCCAAGGCGAATGAGCAGTTCTTC

D: TRBD2
J: TRBJ2-7
size: -
V: TRBV4-1
CDR3: CASSQVETSGTGEQYF
DNA: TGCGCCAGCAGCCAAGTTGAAACTAGCGGGACGGGCGAGCAGTACTTC

D: TRBD2
J: TRBJ2-7
size: once
V: TRBV30
CDR3: CAFYRLAGEEQYF
DNA: TGTGCCTTTTACAGACTAGCGGGAGAAGAGCAGTACTTC

D: -
J: TRBJ1-2
size: -
V: TRBV19
CDR3: CASSIERAAGYTF
DNA: TGTGCCAGTAGTATAGAAAGGGCAGCTGGCTACACCTTC

D: TRBD2
J: TRBJ2-7
size: few
V: TRBV19
CDR3: CASRTPGLAYEQYF
DNA: TGTGCCAGTAGGACACCGGGACTAGCCTACGAGCAGTACTTC

D: TRBD2
J: TRBJ2-2
size: -
V: TRBV11-3
CDR3: CASSSVTTSGNTGELFF
DNA: TGTGCCAGCAGCTCAGTAACTACTAGCGGGAACACCGGGGAGCTGTTTTTT

D: TRBD1
J: TRBJ1-3
size: -
V: TRBV5-5
CDR3: CASSFGRGLGNTIYF
DNA: TGTGCCAGCAGCTTCGGTAGGGGGCTTGGAAACACCATATATTTT

D: -
J: TRBJ1-3
size: -
V: TRBV5-1
CDR3: CASSLGFTGKGNTIYF
DNA: TGCGCCAGCAGCTTGGGCTTCACAGGGAAGGGAAACACCATATATTTT

D: -
J: TRBJ2-3
size: -
V: TRBV10-3
CDR3: CAISVGGVGTDTQYF
DNA: TGTGCCATCAGTGTCGGGGGAGTCGGCACAGATACGCAGTATTTT

D: TRBD2
J: TRBJ2-7
size: -
V: TRBV7-3
CDR3: CASSLGAGGPYEQYF
DNA: TGTGCCAGCAGCTTAGGAGCGGGAGGGCCGTACGAGCAGTACTTC

D: -
J: TRBJ2-2
size: -
V: TRBV6-5
CDR3: CASSYSPGYTGELFF
DNA: TGTGCCAGCAGTTACTCGCCGGGCTACACCGGGGAGCTGTTTTTT

D: -
J: TRBJ2-7
size: -
V: TRBV27
CDR3: CASSFSGANPYEQYF
DNA: TGTGCCAGCAGTTTCTCAGGGGCAAATCCCTACGAGCAGTACTTC

D: TRBD2
J: TRBJ2-1
size: -
V: TRBV18
CDR3: CASSPPFWLAGKEQFF
DNA: TGTGCCAGCTCACCGCCCTTCTGGCTAGCGGGGAAAGAGCAGTTCTTC

D: TRBD1
J: TRBJ2-7
size: -
V: TRBV11-3
CDR3: CASSPGQGKREQYF
DNA: TGTGCCAGCAGCCCGGGACAGGGAAAGCGGGAGCAGTACTTC

D: -
J: TRBJ2-7
size: -
V: TRBV5-6
CDR3: CASSSRWLRSGAAYEQYF
DNA: TGTGCCAGCAGCTCCCGCTGGTTACGATCCGGAGCGGCCTACGAGCAGTACTTC

D: -
J: TRBJ2-7
size: -
V: TRBV19
CDR3: CASSILTGYEQYF
DNA: TGTGCCAGTAGTATCCTGACAGGCTACGAGCAGTACTTC

D: -
J: TRBJ1-2
size: -
V: TRBV19
CDR3: CASSLSGGYTF
DNA: TGTGCCAGTAGCCTTTCAGGTGGCTACACCTTC

D: -
J: TRBJ2-7
size: -
V: TRBV11-1
CDR3: CASSPGWGSTYEQYF
DNA: TGTGCCAGCAGCCCCGGGTGGGGTTCCACGTACGAGCAGTACTTC

D: TRBD1
J: TRBJ2-5
size: -
V: TRBV7-3
CDR3: CASSGTGQETQYF
DNA: TGTGCCAGCAGCGGGACAGGGCAAGAGACCCAGTACTTC

D: -
J: TRBJ1-5
size: -
V: TRBV28
CDR3: CASSLEIRESNQPQHF
DNA: TGTGCCAGCAGTTTAGAGATCCGGGAGAGTAATCAGCCCCAGCATTTT

D: TRBD1
J: TRBJ1-6
size: -
V: TRBV9
CDR3: CASSAGQVNSPLHF
DNA: TGTGCCAGCAGCGCCGGACAGGTTAATTCACCCCTCCACTTT

D: TRBD1
J: TRBJ1-2
size: few
V: TRBV5-1
CDR3: CASSSGTGDGYTF
DNA: TGCGCCAGCAGCTCCGGGACAGGGGATGGCTACACCTTC

D: -
J: TRBJ1-1
size: -
V: TRBV7-4
CDR3: CASIPLNRATEAFF
DNA: TGTGCCAGCATCCCTTTGAACAGGGCCACTGAAGCTTTCTTT

D: -
J: TRBJ1-3
size: few
V: TRBV9
CDR3: CASRGRSGNTIYF
DNA: TGTGCCAGCAGGGGGAGGTCTGGAAACACCATATATTTT

D: TRBD2
J: TRBJ2-1
size: -
V: TRBV11-2
CDR3: CASSFIRLAGPGEQFF
DNA: TGTGCCAGCAGCTTTATTCGACTAGCGGGACCGGGAGAGCAGTTCTTC

D: -
J: TRBJ1-2
size: -
V: TRBV19
CDR3: CASSRTDHYGYTF
DNA: TGTGCCAGTAGTCGGACAGACCACTATGGCTACACCTTC

D: TRBD2
J: TRBJ2-7
size: -
V: TRBV19
CDR3: CATKVAGGPYEQYF
DNA: TGTGCCACCAAAGTAGCGGGAGGACCCTACGAGCAGTACTTC

D: -
J: TRBJ1-6
size: few
V: TRBV27
CDR3: CASSLGTNSPLHF
DNA: TGTGCCAGCAGTTTAGGGACAAATTCACCCCTCCACTTT

D: TRBD1
J: TRBJ2-5
size: -
V: TRBV6-5
CDR3: CASGQGYETQYF
DNA: TGTGCCAGCGGACAGGGATATGAGACCCAGTACTTC

D: TRBD1
J: TRBJ1-2
size: few
V: TRBV6-6
CDR3: CASSPMTGAYGYTF
DNA: TGTGCCAGCAGTCCGATGACAGGGGCATATGGCTACACCTTC

D: -
J: TRBJ1-5
size: -
V: TRBV10-2
CDR3: CASSESRRHQPQHF
DNA: TGCGCCAGCAGTGAGTCACGGCGACACCAGCCCCAGCATTTT

D: TRBD2
J: TRBJ2-1
size: -
V: TRBV6-4
CDR3: CASSDPPPGTSGSERYNEQFF
DNA: TGTGCCAGCAGTGACCCTCCACCAGGGACTAGCGGGAGTGAGCGCTACAATGAGCAGTTCTTC

D: TRBD1
J: TRBJ1-1
size: -
V: TRBV5-1
CDR3: CASSADRGGTEAFF
DNA: TGCGCCAGCAGCGCCGACAGGGGGGGCACTGAAGCTTTCTTT

D: -
J: TRBJ2-3
size: large
V: TRBV19
CDR3: CASSRGATDTQYF
DNA: TGTGCCAGTAGTAGGGGAGCCACAGATACGCAGTATTTT

D: TRBD2
J: TRBJ2-7
size: -
V: TRBV5-1
CDR3: CASSLAGVREQYF
DNA: TGCGCCAGCAGCCTAGCGGGAGTTCGCGAGCAGTACTTC

D: TRBD1
J: TRBJ1-2
size: few
V: TRBV28
CDR3: CASSLRDRGGYTF
DNA: TGTGCCAGCAGCCTCCGGGACAGGGGTGGCTACACCTTC

D: -
J: TRBJ2-2
size: -
V: TRBV7-2
CDR3: CASSPRGGWHTTVTGELFF
DNA: TGTGCCAGCAGCCCTAGGGGGGGTTGGCATACGACCGTCACCGGGGAGCTGTTTTTT

D: TRBD1
J: TRBJ1-2
size: -
V: TRBV27
CDR3: CASSTRDRGGGNYGYTF
DNA: TGTGCCAGCAGTACCCGGGACAGGGGAGGGGGAAACTATGGCTACACCTTC

D: TRBD1
J: TRBJ1-1
size: once
V: TRBV6-5
CDR3: CVAGTGNTEAFF
DNA: TGTGTTGCCGGGACAGGGAACACTGAAGCTTTCTTT

D: -
J: TRBJ2-5
size: -
V: TRBV30
CDR3: CAWTAAQETQYF
DNA: TGTGCCTGGACAGCCGCTCAAGAGACCCAGTACTTC

D: TRBD1
J: TRBJ2-7
size: -
V: TRBV5-1
CDR3: CASSLGGQGSYEQYF
DNA: TGCGCCAGCAGCTTGGGGGGACAGGGGTCCTACGAGCAGTACTTC

D: -
J: TRBJ2-1
size: -
V: TRBV7-9
CDR3: CASSLPIDAANEQFF
DNA: TGTGCCAGCAGCTTACCTATCGACGCAGCCAATGAGCAGTTCTTC

D: -
J: TRBJ1-2
size: -
V: TRBV5-4
CDR3: CASSLDRNGYTF
DNA: TGTGCCAGCAGCTTGGACAGGAATGGCTACACCTTC

D: TRBD2
J: TRBJ2-7
size: -
V: TRBV25-1
CDR3: CASSEASGGPTYEQYF
DNA: TGTGCCAGCAGTGAGGCTAGCGGGGGACCCACCTACGAGCAGTACTTC

D: TRBD2
J: TRBJ2-7
size: few
V: TRBV4-2
CDR3: CASSRGLAGGSSYEQYF
DNA: TGTGCCAGCAGCCGAGGACTAGCGGGAGGTTCCTCCTACGAGCAGTACTTC

D: -
J: TRBJ1-1
size: few
V: TRBV6-4
CDR3: CASSAATEAFF
DNA: TGTGCCAGCAGTGCGGCGACGGAGGCTTTCTTT

D: TRBD1
J: TRBJ1-5
size: -
V: TRBV6-6
CDR3: CASSSQGGDQPQHF
DNA: TGTGCCAGCAGTTCCCAGGGGGGGGATCAGCCCCAGCATTTT

D: -
J: TRBJ2-3
size: -
V: TRBV5-1
CDR3: CASSLGGVGDTQYF
DNA: TGCGCCAGCAGCTTGGGGGGAGTCGGGGATACGCAGTATTTT

D: TRBD2
J: TRBJ2-5
size: once
V: TRBV5-6
CDR3: CASSFTSVYPETQYF
DNA: TGTGCCAGCAGTTTCACTAGCGTTTATCCCGAGACCCAGTACTTC

D: TRBD1
J: TRBJ1-4
size: large
V: TRBV5-6
CDR3: CASSTNRGEDEKLFF
DNA: TGTGCCAGCAGCACCAACAGGGGGGAGGATGAAAAACTGTTTTTT

D: -
J: TRBJ2-5
size: medium-sized
V: TRBV7-2
CDR3: CASSLVRGETQYF
DNA: TGTGCCAGCAGCTTAGTGAGGGGAGAGACCCAGTACTTC

D: TRBD1
J: TRBJ1-5
size: -
V: TRBV27
CDR3: CASSPRDREGQPQHF
DNA: TGTGCCAGCAGTCCCCGGGACAGGGAGGGTCAGCCCCAGCATTTT

D: -
J: TRBJ1-4
size: -
V: TRBV19
CDR3: CASSMVVRPQTNEKLFF
DNA: TGTGCCAGTAGTATGGTTGTTCGGCCCCAAACTAATGAAAAACTGTTTTTT

D: -
J: TRBJ1-4
size: -
V: TRBV27
CDR3: CASTRLRGETNEKLFF
DNA: TGTGCCAGCACAAGGCTAAGGGGGGAAACTAATGAAAAACTGTTTTTT

D: -
J: TRBJ1-5
size: -
V: TRBV4-1
CDR3: CASSQVAVQGWNSNQPQHF
DNA: TGCGCCAGCAGCCAAGTAGCGGTACAGGGATGGAATAGCAATCAGCCCCAGCATTTT

D: -
J: TRBJ2-7
size: -
V: TRBV13
CDR3: CASSLALHLYEQYF
DNA: TGTGCCAGCAGCTTAGCCTTACACCTCTACGAGCAGTACTTC

D: -
J: TRBJ1-3
size: large
V: TRBV27
CDR3: CASSLQGGNTIYF
DNA: TGTGCCAGCAGTTTACAGGGTGGAAACACCATATATTTT

D: -
J: TRBJ2-5
size: -
V: TRBV19
CDR3: CASSRQVQETQYF
DNA: TGTGCCAGTAGTAGACAGGTACAAGAGACCCAGTACTTC